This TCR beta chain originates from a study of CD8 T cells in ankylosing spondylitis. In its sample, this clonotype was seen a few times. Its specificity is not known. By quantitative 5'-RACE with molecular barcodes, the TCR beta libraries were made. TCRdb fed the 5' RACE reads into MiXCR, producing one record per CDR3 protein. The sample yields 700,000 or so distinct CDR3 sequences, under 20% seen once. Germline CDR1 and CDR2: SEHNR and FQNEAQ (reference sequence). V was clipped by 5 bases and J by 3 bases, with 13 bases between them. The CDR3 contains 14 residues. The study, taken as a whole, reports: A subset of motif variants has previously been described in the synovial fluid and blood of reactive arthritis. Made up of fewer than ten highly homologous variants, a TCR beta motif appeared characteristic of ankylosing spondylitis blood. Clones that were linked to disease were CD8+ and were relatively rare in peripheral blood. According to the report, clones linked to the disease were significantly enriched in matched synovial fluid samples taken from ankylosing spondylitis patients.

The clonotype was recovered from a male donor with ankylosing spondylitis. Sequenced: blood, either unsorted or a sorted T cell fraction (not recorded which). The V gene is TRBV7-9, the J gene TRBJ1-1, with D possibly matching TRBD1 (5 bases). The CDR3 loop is CASSLGTADTEAFF. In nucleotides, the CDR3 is TGTGCCAGCAGCCTCGGGACGGCGGACACTGAAGCTTTCTTT.